This T cell receptor delta chain was retrieved from a study of Vδ1+ human thymocytes. Points from the study as a whole: Thymic TRG and TRD repertoires appeared highly polyclonal, with Gaussian CDR3 length distributions. Donors shared many TRG clonotypes but few TRD clonotypes. Approximately 20% of thymic delta-chain sequences were Vdelta2, with few Vdelta3, unlike blood Vdelta1+ controls.

Alphabeta T cells were depleted, then CD3+ Vdelta1+ Vdelta2- thymocytes were FACS-sorted. Between about 96% and 99.6% of sorted thymocytes were Vdelta1+. The CDR3 loop spans 21 amino acids. Germline CDR1 and CDR2: TSWWSYY and QGS. Trimming cost V 5 bases and J 0 bases; bases outside gene matches: 18. The template was reverse-transcribed extracted RNA. CDR3 amplicons came from multiplex PCR with pooled V-gene forward and constant-region reverse primers. TCRdb ran CATT on the multiplex PCR reads. The table shows 80,000 or so delta-chain clones, with approximately 34% occurring only once. Regarding this clone: Its antigen is not known.

The source of this sequence is a boy younger than two who had congenital heart surgery. This chain links TRDV1 with TRDJ1; TRDD3 matches 13 bases. The specimen was Vdelta1+ gamma-delta thymocytes from the thymus. Regarding subset: FACS-sorted CD3+ TCRalphabeta- TCRVdelta1+ TCRVdelta2- thymocytes. This CDR3 is CALGKPRWGDWGIRNTDKLIF. Here the CDR3 DNA reads TGTGCTCTTGGGAAACCGCGCTGGGGGGACTGGGGGATACGGAACACCGATAAACTCATCTTT.